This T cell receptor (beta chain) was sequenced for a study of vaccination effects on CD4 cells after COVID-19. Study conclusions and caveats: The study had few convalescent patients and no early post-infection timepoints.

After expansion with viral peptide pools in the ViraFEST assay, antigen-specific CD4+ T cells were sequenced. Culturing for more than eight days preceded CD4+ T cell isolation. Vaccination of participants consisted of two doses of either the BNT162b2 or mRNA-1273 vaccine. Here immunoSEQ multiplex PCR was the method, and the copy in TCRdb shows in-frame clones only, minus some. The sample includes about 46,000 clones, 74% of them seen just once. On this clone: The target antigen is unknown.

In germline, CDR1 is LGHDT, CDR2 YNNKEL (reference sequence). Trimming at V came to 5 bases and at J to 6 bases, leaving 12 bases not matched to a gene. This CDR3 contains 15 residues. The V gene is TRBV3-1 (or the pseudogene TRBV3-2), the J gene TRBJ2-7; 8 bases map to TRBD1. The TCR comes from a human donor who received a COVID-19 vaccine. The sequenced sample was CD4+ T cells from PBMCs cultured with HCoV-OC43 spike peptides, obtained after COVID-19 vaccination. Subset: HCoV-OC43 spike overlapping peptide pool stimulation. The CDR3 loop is CASSSTGQGMAEQYF. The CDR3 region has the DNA TGTGCCAGCAGCTCAACTGGACAGGGTATGGCCGAGCAGTACTTC.